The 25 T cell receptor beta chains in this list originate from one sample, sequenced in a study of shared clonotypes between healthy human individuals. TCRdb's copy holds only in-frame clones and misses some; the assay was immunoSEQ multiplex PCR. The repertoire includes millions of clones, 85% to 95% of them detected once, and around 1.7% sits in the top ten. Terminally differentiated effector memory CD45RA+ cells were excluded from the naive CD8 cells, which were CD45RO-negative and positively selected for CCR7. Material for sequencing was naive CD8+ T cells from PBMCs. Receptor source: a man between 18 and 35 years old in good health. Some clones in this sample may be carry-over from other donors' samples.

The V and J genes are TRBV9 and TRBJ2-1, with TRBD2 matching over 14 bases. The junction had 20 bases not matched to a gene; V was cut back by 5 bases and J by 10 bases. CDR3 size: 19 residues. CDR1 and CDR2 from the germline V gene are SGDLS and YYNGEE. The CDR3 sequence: CASSVRNGTSGSRQREQFF. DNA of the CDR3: TGTGCCAGCAGTGTGCGAAACGGGACTAGCGGGAGTAGGCAAAGGGAGCAGTTCTTC.

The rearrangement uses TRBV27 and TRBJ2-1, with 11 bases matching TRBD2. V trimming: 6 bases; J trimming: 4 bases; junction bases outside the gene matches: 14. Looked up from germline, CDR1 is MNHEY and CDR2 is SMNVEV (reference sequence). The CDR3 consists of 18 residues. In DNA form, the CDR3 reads TGTGCCAGCAGCTCATCCCCTATAGCGGGAGGGCGGTACAATGAGCAGTTCTTC. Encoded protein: CASSSSPIAGGRYNEQFF.

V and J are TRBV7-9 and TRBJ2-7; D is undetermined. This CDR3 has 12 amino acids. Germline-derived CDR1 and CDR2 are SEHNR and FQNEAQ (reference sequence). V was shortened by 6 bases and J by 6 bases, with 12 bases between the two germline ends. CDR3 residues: CASRSLIGEQYF. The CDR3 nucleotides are TGTGCCAGCAGAAGTCTAATCGGCGAGCAGTACTTC.

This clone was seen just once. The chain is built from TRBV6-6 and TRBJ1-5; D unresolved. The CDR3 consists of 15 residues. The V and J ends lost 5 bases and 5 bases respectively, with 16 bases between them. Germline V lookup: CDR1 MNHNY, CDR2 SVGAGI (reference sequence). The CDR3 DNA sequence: TGTGCCAGCAGTAACAGCGAATCGAAGCATCAGCCCCAGCATTTT. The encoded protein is CASSNSESKHQPQHF.

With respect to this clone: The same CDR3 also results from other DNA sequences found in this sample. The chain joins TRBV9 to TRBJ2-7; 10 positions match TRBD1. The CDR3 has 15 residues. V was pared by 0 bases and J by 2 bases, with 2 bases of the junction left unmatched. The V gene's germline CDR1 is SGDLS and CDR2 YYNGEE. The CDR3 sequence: CASSVAGTGAYEQYF. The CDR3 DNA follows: TGTGCCAGCAGCGTAGCTGGGACAGGGGCCTACGAGCAGTACTTC.

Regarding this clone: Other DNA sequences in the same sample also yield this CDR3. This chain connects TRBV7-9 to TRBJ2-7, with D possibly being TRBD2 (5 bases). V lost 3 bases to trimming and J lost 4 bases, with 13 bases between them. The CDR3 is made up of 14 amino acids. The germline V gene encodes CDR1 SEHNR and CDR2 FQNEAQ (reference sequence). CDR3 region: CASSFGGRGYEQYF. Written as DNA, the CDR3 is TGTGCCAGCAGCTTTGGTGGGAGAGGTTACGAGCAGTACTTC.

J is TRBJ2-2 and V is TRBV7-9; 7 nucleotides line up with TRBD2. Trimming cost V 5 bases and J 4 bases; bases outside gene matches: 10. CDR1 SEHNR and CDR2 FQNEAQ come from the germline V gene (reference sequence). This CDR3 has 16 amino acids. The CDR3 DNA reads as TGTGCCAGCAGCCCCGACCAGCGGGACCCCACCGGGGAGCTGTTTTTT. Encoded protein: CASSPDQRDPTGELFF.

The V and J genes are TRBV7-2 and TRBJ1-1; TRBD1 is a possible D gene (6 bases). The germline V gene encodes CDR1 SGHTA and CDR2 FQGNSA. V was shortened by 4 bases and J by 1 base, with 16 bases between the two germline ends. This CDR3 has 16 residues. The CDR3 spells CASSSEVGQTNTEAFF. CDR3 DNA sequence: TGTGCCAGCAGCTCAGAAGTCGGACAGACGAACACTGAAGCTTTCTTT.

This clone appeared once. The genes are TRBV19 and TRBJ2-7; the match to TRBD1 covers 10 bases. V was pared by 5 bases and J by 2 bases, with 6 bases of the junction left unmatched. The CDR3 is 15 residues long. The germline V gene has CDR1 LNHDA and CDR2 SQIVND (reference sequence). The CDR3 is CASSSGTGATYEQYF. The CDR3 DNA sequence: TGTGCCAGTAGTTCGGGGACAGGGGCTACCTACGAGCAGTACTTC. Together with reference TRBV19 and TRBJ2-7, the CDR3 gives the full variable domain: DGGITQSPKYLFRKEGQNVTLSCEQNLNHDAMYWYRQDPGQGLRLIYYSQIVNDFQKGDIAEGYSVSREKKESFPLTVTSAQKNPTAFYLCASSSGTGATYEQYFGPGTRLTVT.

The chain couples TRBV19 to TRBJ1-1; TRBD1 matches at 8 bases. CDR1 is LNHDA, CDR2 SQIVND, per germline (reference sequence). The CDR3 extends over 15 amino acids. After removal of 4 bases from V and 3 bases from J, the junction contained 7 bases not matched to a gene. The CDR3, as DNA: TGTGCCAGTAGTAGAGACAGGGGAGGGTACACTGAAGCTTTCTTT. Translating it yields CASSRDRGGYTEAFF.

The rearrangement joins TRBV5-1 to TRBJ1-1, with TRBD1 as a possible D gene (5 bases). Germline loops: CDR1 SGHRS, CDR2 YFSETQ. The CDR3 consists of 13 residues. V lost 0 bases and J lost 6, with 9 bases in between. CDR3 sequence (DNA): TGCGCCAGCAGCTTGGAATGGGGGGCTGAAGCTTTCTTT. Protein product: CASSLEWGAEAFF.

The CDR3 DNA reads as TGTGCCAGCAGTCCCACTCCTACCGCCTTCCGACCCTATGGCTACACCTTC. Amino acid sequence: CASSPTPTAFRPYGYTF. The chain couples TRBV27 to TRBJ1-2; D gene uncertain. The germline V and J ends were trimmed by 5 bases and 4 bases, with 23 bases remaining between them. Germline assignment: CDR1 MNHEY and CDR2 SMNVEV (reference sequence). The CDR3 has 17 residues.

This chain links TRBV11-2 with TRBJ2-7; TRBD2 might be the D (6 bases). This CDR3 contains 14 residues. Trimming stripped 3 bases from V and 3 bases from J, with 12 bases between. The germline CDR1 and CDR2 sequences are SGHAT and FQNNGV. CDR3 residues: CASSFPGEFYEQYF. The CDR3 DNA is TGTGCCAGCAGCTTCCCGGGGGAGTTCTACGAGCAGTACTTC.

CDR3 sequence: CASIPIGSEPNIQYF. As DNA, the CDR3 is TGTGCCAGCATTCCTATCGGGTCCGAACCAAACATTCAGTACTTC. The chain carries TRBV28 and TRBJ2-4; no reliable D call. Trimming took 7 bases from V and 6 from J, leaving 19 bases between them. Germline V gene data show CDR1 as MDHEN and CDR2 as SYDVKM. The CDR3 is made up of 15 amino acids.

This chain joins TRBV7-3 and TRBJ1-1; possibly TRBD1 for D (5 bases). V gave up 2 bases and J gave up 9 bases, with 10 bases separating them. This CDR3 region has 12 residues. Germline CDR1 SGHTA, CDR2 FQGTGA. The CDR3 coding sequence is TGTGCCAGCAGCTTAGGGGGGGAGCAAGCTTTCTTT. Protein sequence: CASSLGGEQAFF. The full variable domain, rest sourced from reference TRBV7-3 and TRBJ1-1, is GAGVSQTPSNKVTEKGKYVELRCDPISGHTALYWYRQSLGQGPEFLIYFQGTGAADDSGLPNDRFFAVRPEGSVSTLKIQRTERGDSAVYLCASSLGGEQAFFGQGTRLTVV.

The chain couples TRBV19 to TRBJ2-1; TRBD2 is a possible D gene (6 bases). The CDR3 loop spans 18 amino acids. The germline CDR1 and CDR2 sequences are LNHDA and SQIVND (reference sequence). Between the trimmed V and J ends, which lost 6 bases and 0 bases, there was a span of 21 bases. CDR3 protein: CASRPTRDGGRSYNEQFF. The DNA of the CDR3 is TGTGCCAGTAGGCCTACTCGGGACGGGGGTCGCTCCTACAATGAGCAGTTCTTC.

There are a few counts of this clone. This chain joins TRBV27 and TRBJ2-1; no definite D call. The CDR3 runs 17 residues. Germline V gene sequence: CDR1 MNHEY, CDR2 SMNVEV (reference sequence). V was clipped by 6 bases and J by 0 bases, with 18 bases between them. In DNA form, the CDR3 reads TGTGCCAGCAGCACCCTGACGCCGCTAAGCTCCTACAATGAGCAGTTCTTC. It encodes CASSTLTPLSSYNEQFF.

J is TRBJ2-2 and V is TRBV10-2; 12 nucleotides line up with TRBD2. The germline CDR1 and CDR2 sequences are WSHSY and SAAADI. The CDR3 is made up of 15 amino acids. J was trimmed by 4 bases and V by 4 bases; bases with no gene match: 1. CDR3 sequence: CASSGTSGVTGELFF. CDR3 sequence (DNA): TGCGCCAGCAGTGGGACTAGCGGGGTCACCGGGGAGCTGTTTTTT.

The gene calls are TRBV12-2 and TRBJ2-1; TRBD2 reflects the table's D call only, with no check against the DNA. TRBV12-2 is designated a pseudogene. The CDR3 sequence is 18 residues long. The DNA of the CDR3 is TGTGCAAGTCGCTTTACCTCCCTGGGGGAGGGCCGGGGCAATGAGCAGTTCTTC. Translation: CASRFTSLGEGRGNEQFF.

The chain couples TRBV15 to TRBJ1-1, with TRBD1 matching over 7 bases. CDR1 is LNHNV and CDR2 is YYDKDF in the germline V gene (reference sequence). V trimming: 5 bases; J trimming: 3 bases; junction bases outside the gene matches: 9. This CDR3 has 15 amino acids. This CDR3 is CATSPEGATHTEAFF. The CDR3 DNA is TGTGCCACCAGCCCAGAGGGGGCTACACACACTGAAGCTTTCTTT. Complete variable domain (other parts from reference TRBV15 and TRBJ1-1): DAMVIQNPRYQVTQFGKPVTLSCSQTLNHNVMYWYQQKSSQAPKLLFHYYDKDFNNEADTPDNFQSRRPNTSFCFLDIRSPGLGDTAMYLCATSPEGATHTEAFFGQGTRLTVV.

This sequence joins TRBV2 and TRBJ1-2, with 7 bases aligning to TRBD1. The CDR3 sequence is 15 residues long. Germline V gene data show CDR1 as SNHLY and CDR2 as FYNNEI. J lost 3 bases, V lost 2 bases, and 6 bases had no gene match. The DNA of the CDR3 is TGTGCCAGCAGTGAACAGAGGGGGCTCCACTATGGCTACACCTTC. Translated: CASSEQRGLHYGYTF.

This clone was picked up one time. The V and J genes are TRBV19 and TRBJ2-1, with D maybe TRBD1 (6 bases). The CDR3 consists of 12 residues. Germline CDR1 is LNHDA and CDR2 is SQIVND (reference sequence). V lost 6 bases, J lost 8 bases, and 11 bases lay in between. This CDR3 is CASSLQGYEQFF. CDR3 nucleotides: TGTGCCAGTAGCCTACAGGGCTATGAGCAGTTCTTC.

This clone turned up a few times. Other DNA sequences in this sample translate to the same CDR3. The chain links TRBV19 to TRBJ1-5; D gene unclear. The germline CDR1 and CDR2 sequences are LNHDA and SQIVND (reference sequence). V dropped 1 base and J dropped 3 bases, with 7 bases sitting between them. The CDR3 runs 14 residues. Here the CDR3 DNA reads TGTGCCAGTAGTATAGGCCTGATCAATCAGCCCCAGCATTTT. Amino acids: CASSIGLINQPQHF.

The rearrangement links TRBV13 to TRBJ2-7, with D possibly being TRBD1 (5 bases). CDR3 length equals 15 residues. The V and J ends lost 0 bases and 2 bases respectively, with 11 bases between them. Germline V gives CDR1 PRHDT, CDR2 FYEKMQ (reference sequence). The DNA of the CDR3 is TGTGCCAGCAGCTTAGGCGCGCAGGGTACCTACGAGCAGTACTTC. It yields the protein CASSLGAQGTYEQYF.

The CDR3, as DNA: TGTGCCAGCAGTCTCAGACCCAACCCTGTGTACGAAGCTTTCTTT. Its protein product is CASSLRPNPVYEAFF. The V gene is TRBV27, the J gene TRBJ1-1; no definite D call. The CDR3 totals 15 residues. Germline V CDR1 and CDR2: MNHEY, SMNVEV (reference sequence). Trimming stripped 5 bases from V and 8 bases from J, with 21 bases between.